This is a list of T cell receptor beta chains from one sample in a study of cytomegalovirus exposure and HLA in healthy donors. Sequencing was performed with immunoSEQ multiplex PCR; in TCRdb, only in-frame clones are kept and a portion is missing. The profile shows roughly 130,000 clones, approximately 80% of them singletons. Sequencing input: PBMCs. The receptors were gathered from a woman aged 40-49 years in good health and CMV-seronegative. Both conserved end residues are part of each CDR3. The order of the fields is D gene, clone size, V gene, J gene, CDR3 protein, CDR3 DNA. The D gene is left open where the match is weak. Size is stated for part of the rows, as once, few or many counts, or as a class when the clone is expanded.

d_call: -; clone_size: once; v_call: TRBV6-1; j_call: TRBJ1-4; cdr3_aa: CASSEENLAEEKLFF; cdr3_nt: TGTGCCAGCAGTGAGGAGAACCTAGCGGAGGAAAAACTGTTTTTT
d_call: TRBD2; clone_size: -; v_call: TRBV4-1; j_call: TRBJ2-1; cdr3_aa: CASSLGGDYNEQFF; cdr3_nt: TGCGCCAGCAGCCTCGGGGGGGATTACAATGAGCAGTTCTTC
d_call: TRBD1; clone_size: -; v_call: TRBV2; j_call: TRBJ1-2; cdr3_aa: CASSETGTYGYTF; cdr3_nt: TGTGCCAGCAGTGAGACAGGGACCTATGGCTACACCTTC
d_call: -; clone_size: -; v_call: TRBV2; j_call: TRBJ1-1; cdr3_aa: CASRMDSQNTEAFF; cdr3_nt: TGTGCCAGCAGGATGGACAGTCAGAACACTGAAGCTTTCTTT
d_call: -; clone_size: -; v_call: TRBV19; j_call: TRBJ1-6; cdr3_aa: CASSITGSDSPLHF; cdr3_nt: TGTGCCAGTAGTATCACGGGGTCCGATTCACCCCTCCACTTT
d_call: TRBD1; clone_size: -; v_call: TRBV7-2; j_call: TRBJ1-4; cdr3_aa: CASAWTGGDEKLFF; cdr3_nt: TGTGCCAGCGCCTGGACAGGGGGAGATGAAAAACTGTTTTTT
d_call: TRBD1; clone_size: -; v_call: TRBV29-1; j_call: TRBJ2-5; cdr3_aa: CSVDFVGQGAQYF; cdr3_nt: TGCAGCGTTGATTTTGTAGGACAGGGGGCCCAGTACTTC
d_call: -; clone_size: -; v_call: TRBV7-2; j_call: TRBJ2-7; cdr3_aa: CASSLGKTGEQYF; cdr3_nt: TGTGCCAGCAGCTTAGGAAAGACTGGGGAGCAGTACTTC
d_call: -; clone_size: -; v_call: TRBV6-5; j_call: TRBJ1-4; cdr3_aa: CASRLGVATNEKLFF; cdr3_nt: TGTGCCAGCAGGCTAGGGGTTGCAACTAATGAAAAACTGTTTTTT
d_call: TRBD2; clone_size: -; v_call: TRBV7-3; j_call: TRBJ2-1; cdr3_aa: CASSLRTSAEQFF; cdr3_nt: TGTGCCAGCAGCTTAAGGACTAGCGCCGAGCAGTTCTTC
d_call: TRBD1; clone_size: -; v_call: TRBV7-2; j_call: TRBJ2-7; cdr3_aa: CASSLVRTGAYEQYF; cdr3_nt: TGTGCCAGCAGCTTAGTTCGGACAGGGGCCTACGAGCAGTACTTC
d_call: TRBD1; clone_size: once; v_call: TRBV29-1; j_call: TRBJ1-6; cdr3_aa: CSVTTGGDSPLHF; cdr3_nt: TGCAGCGTCACGACAGGGGGGGATTCACCCCTCCACTTT
d_call: -; clone_size: -; v_call: TRBV6-1; j_call: TRBJ2-7; cdr3_aa: CASSAETAPDEQYF; cdr3_nt: TGTGCCAGCAGTGCGGAGACGGCACCCGACGAGCAGTACTTC
d_call: -; clone_size: -; v_call: TRBV5-6; j_call: TRBJ1-5; cdr3_aa: CASSFRGNSNQPQHF; cdr3_nt: TGTGCCAGCAGCTTTCGGGGGAATAGCAATCAGCCCCAGCATTTT
d_call: -; clone_size: few; v_call: TRBV7-9; j_call: TRBJ2-7; cdr3_aa: CASSSPLRYYEQYF; cdr3_nt: TGTGCCAGCAGCTCCCCCCTCAGGTACTACGAGCAGTACTTC
d_call: -; clone_size: -; v_call: TRBV7-9; j_call: TRBJ2-5; cdr3_aa: CASSPRTVQETQYF; cdr3_nt: TGTGCCAGCAGCCCACGCACGGTCCAAGAGACCCAGTACTTC
d_call: -; clone_size: many; v_call: TRBV2; j_call: TRBJ1-5; cdr3_aa: CASSEDGRGQPQHF; cdr3_nt: TGTGCCAGCAGTGAAGACGGCCGAGGACAGCCCCAGCATTTT
d_call: -; clone_size: few; v_call: TRBV11-2; j_call: TRBJ1-6; cdr3_aa: CASSPVRTASSYNSPLHF; cdr3_nt: TGTGCCAGCAGCCCAGTCAGGACAGCAAGCTCCTATAATTCACCCCTCCACTTT
d_call: -; clone_size: -; v_call: TRBV7-8; j_call: TRBJ1-2; cdr3_aa: CASSLARAGARYGYTF; cdr3_nt: TGTGCCAGCAGCTTAGCTCGAGCAGGGGCCCGGTATGGCTACACCTTC
d_call: -; clone_size: -; v_call: TRBV5-1; j_call: TRBJ2-1; cdr3_aa: CASRSVGSYNEQFF; cdr3_nt: TGCGCCAGCAGGAGCGTTGGGTCCTACAATGAGCAGTTCTTC
d_call: -; clone_size: -; v_call: TRBV7-9; j_call: TRBJ1-1; cdr3_aa: CASSFLSGNTEAFF; cdr3_nt: TGTGCCAGCAGCTTTCTATCCGGGAACACTGAAGCTTTCTTT
d_call: -; clone_size: -; v_call: TRBV6-1; j_call: TRBJ2-7; cdr3_aa: CASREDSHEQYF; cdr3_nt: TGTGCCAGCAGAGAAGACAGTCACGAGCAGTACTTC
d_call: TRBD2; clone_size: -; v_call: TRBV15; j_call: TRBJ2-1; cdr3_aa: CATSRDRPSGSAYNEQFF; cdr3_nt: TGTGCCACCAGCAGAGATCGGCCTAGCGGGAGCGCTTACAATGAGCAGTTCTTC
d_call: -; clone_size: few; v_call: TRBV6-5; j_call: TRBJ1-1; cdr3_aa: CASSPPYRERTEAFF; cdr3_nt: TGTGCCAGCAGTCCCCCCTACAGGGAAAGGACTGAAGCTTTCTTT
d_call: TRBD1; clone_size: -; v_call: TRBV4-3; j_call: TRBJ1-2; cdr3_aa: CASSQERQGYGYTF; cdr3_nt: TGCGCCAGCAGCCAAGAAAGACAGGGGTATGGCTACACCTTC
d_call: TRBD2; clone_size: -; v_call: TRBV9; j_call: TRBJ2-7; cdr3_aa: CASSGAGLAGGGEQYF; cdr3_nt: TGTGCCAGCAGCGGTGCGGGACTAGCGGGAGGAGGAGAGCAGTACTTC
d_call: -; clone_size: -; v_call: TRBV7-9; j_call: TRBJ2-7; cdr3_aa: CASSLDVDSSYEQYF; cdr3_nt: TGTGCCAGCAGCTTAGACGTCGACAGCTCCTACGAGCAGTACTTC
d_call: -; clone_size: -; v_call: TRBV5-6; j_call: TRBJ2-7; cdr3_aa: CASSPVGRMSEQYF; cdr3_nt: TGTGCCAGCAGCCCCGTGGGCCGAATGTCAGAGCAGTACTTC
d_call: TRBD2; clone_size: -; v_call: TRBV19; j_call: TRBJ2-3; cdr3_aa: CASSNSPFVAGGRSTDTQYF; cdr3_nt: TGTGCCAGTAGTAACTCCCCTTTCGTGGCGGGAGGGCGGAGCACAGATACGCAGTATTTT
d_call: -; clone_size: -; v_call: TRBV6-5; j_call: TRBJ2-1; cdr3_aa: CASRMSVNNEQFF; cdr3_nt: TGTGCCAGCAGGATGTCGGTAAACAATGAGCAGTTCTTC
d_call: -; clone_size: few; v_call: TRBV2; j_call: TRBJ2-5; cdr3_aa: CASRIGGAGETQYF; cdr3_nt: TGTGCCAGCAGGATAGGGGGGGCCGGGGAGACCCAGTACTTC
d_call: TRBD2; clone_size: few; v_call: TRBV7-2; j_call: TRBJ2-5; cdr3_aa: CASSLNLAGGETQYF; cdr3_nt: TGTGCCAGCAGCTTAAATCTCGCGGGAGGAGAGACCCAGTACTTC
d_call: TRBD1; clone_size: -; v_call: TRBV19; j_call: TRBJ1-5; cdr3_aa: CASSIMGQTGQPQHF; cdr3_nt: TGTGCCAGTAGTATAATGGGACAGACTGGTCAGCCCCAGCATTTT
d_call: TRBD2; clone_size: -; v_call: TRBV7-3; j_call: TRBJ2-2; cdr3_aa: CASSLNGGGTGELFF; cdr3_nt: TGTGCCAGCAGCCTCAATGGGGGGGGGACCGGGGAGCTGTTTTTT
d_call: -; clone_size: -; v_call: TRBV7-8; j_call: TRBJ2-7; cdr3_aa: CASSLVQYEQYF; cdr3_nt: TGTGCCAGCAGCTTAGTCCAGTACGAGCAGTACTTC
d_call: TRBD2; clone_size: -; v_call: TRBV30; j_call: TRBJ2-3; cdr3_aa: CAWTPPGLAGRPDTQYF; cdr3_nt: TGTGCCTGGACCCCGCCGGGACTAGCGGGGAGACCAGATACGCAGTATTTT
d_call: -; clone_size: once; v_call: TRBV5-1; j_call: TRBJ1-2; cdr3_aa: CASSLAAGGENGYTF; cdr3_nt: TGCGCCAGCAGCTTGGCCGCTGGGGGGGAAAATGGCTACACCTTC
d_call: TRBD2; clone_size: -; v_call: TRBV6-5; j_call: TRBJ2-7; cdr3_aa: CASKLLAGAYEQYF; cdr3_nt: TGTGCCAGCAAGTTACTAGCGGGAGCCTACGAGCAGTACTTC
d_call: TRBD1; clone_size: -; v_call: TRBV27; j_call: TRBJ1-5; cdr3_aa: CASSFSRLPGGQPQHF; cdr3_nt: TGTGCCAGCAGTTTTTCCAGGCTCCCAGGGGGTCAGCCCCAGCATTTT
d_call: -; clone_size: few; v_call: TRBV7-9; j_call: TRBJ2-1; cdr3_aa: CASSPSEGSSYNEQFF; cdr3_nt: TGTGCCAGCAGCCCCTCGGAGGGGAGCTCCTACAATGAGCAGTTCTTC
d_call: TRBD1; clone_size: -; v_call: TRBV27; j_call: TRBJ1-1; cdr3_aa: CASRKQGSNTEAFF; cdr3_nt: TGTGCCAGCAGAAAACAGGGGTCAAACACTGAAGCTTTCTTT
d_call: -; clone_size: -; v_call: TRBV10-3; j_call: TRBJ1-6; cdr3_aa: CATKQGKDGSPLHF; cdr3_nt: TGTGCCACCAAACAGGGTAAAGATGGATCACCCCTCCACTTT
d_call: -; clone_size: -; v_call: TRBV10-3; j_call: TRBJ1-1; cdr3_aa: CAIGGEAFF; cdr3_nt: TGTGCCATCGGCGGGGAAGCTTTCTTT
d_call: TRBD2; clone_size: -; v_call: TRBV6-1; j_call: TRBJ2-2; cdr3_aa: CASSLVAGTGELFF; cdr3_nt: TGTGCCAGCAGTCTTGTAGCGGGGACCGGGGAGCTGTTTTTT
d_call: -; clone_size: -; v_call: TRBV27; j_call: TRBJ2-5; cdr3_aa: CASSRRGRETQYF; cdr3_nt: TGTGCCAGCAGTCGAAGAGGTCGGGAGACCCAGTACTTC
d_call: TRBD2; clone_size: -; v_call: TRBV7-3; j_call: TRBJ2-2; cdr3_aa: CASSLGLAGGTGELFF; cdr3_nt: TGTGCCAGCAGCTTAGGCCTAGCGGGGGGCACCGGGGAGCTGTTTTTT
d_call: -; clone_size: -; v_call: TRBV9; j_call: TRBJ2-3; cdr3_aa: CASSAVGRGSTDTQYF; cdr3_nt: TGTGCCAGCAGCGCCGTAGGGCGGGGATCCACAGATACGCAGTATTTT
d_call: -; clone_size: -; v_call: TRBV4-1; j_call: TRBJ2-3; cdr3_aa: CASSQEGHASTDTQYF; cdr3_nt: TGCGCCAGCAGCCAAGAGGGGCACGCTAGCACAGATACGCAGTATTTT
d_call: -; clone_size: -; v_call: TRBV11-3; j_call: TRBJ2-7; cdr3_aa: CASSLGPGYEQYF; cdr3_nt: TGTGCCAGCAGCTTAGGGCCGGGCTACGAGCAGTACTTC
d_call: TRBD2; clone_size: -; v_call: TRBV5-1; j_call: TRBJ2-1; cdr3_aa: CASSLSGTSTYYNEQFF; cdr3_nt: TGCGCCAGCAGCCTTAGCGGGACTTCCACTTACTACAATGAGCAGTTCTTC
d_call: TRBD1; clone_size: few; v_call: TRBV19; j_call: TRBJ2-2; cdr3_aa: CASSRGTGGTGELFF; cdr3_nt: TGTGCCAGTTCTCGGGGGACAGGGGGCACCGGGGAGCTGTTTTTT
d_call: -; clone_size: -; v_call: TRBV4-2; j_call: TRBJ1-6; cdr3_aa: CASSQDVTSSYNSPLHF; cdr3_nt: TGTGCCAGCAGCCAAGATGTGACAAGCTCCTATAATTCACCCCTCCACTTT
d_call: -; clone_size: -; v_call: TRBV9; j_call: TRBJ2-1; cdr3_aa: CASSVWGAEQFF; cdr3_nt: TGTGCCAGCAGCGTATGGGGAGCTGAGCAGTTCTTC
d_call: -; clone_size: -; v_call: TRBV5-1; j_call: TRBJ1-1; cdr3_aa: CASSLETSNTEAFF; cdr3_nt: TGCGCCAGCAGCTTGGAGACAAGTAACACTGAAGCTTTCTTT
d_call: TRBD2; clone_size: -; v_call: TRBV5-6; j_call: TRBJ2-1; cdr3_aa: CASSWRGSRNEQFF; cdr3_nt: TGTGCCAGCAGCTGGCGCGGGAGTAGAAATGAGCAGTTCTTC
d_call: -; clone_size: -; v_call: TRBV4-3; j_call: TRBJ2-3; cdr3_aa: CASSQDKPDTQYF; cdr3_nt: TGCGCCAGCAGCCAAGATAAGCCGGATACGCAGTATTTT
d_call: TRBD1; clone_size: -; v_call: TRBV18; j_call: TRBJ2-2; cdr3_aa: CASSPQGAGTGELFF; cdr3_nt: TGTGCCAGCTCACCACAGGGGGCCGGGACCGGGGAGCTGTTTTTT
d_call: -; clone_size: few; v_call: TRBV4-1; j_call: TRBJ2-7; cdr3_aa: CASSPSDSSYEQYF; cdr3_nt: TGCGCCAGCAGCCCGTCCGACAGCTCCTACGAGCAGTACTTC
d_call: -; clone_size: -; v_call: TRBV7-9; j_call: TRBJ1-5; cdr3_aa: CASSLVSGNRRDQPQHF; cdr3_nt: TGTGCCAGCAGCTTAGTTTCTGGGAACAGGCGCGATCAGCCCCAGCATTTT
d_call: -; clone_size: -; v_call: TRBV27; j_call: TRBJ1-1; cdr3_aa: CASSLVRNTEAFF; cdr3_nt: TGTGCCAGCAGTTTAGTTCGGAACACTGAAGCTTTCTTT